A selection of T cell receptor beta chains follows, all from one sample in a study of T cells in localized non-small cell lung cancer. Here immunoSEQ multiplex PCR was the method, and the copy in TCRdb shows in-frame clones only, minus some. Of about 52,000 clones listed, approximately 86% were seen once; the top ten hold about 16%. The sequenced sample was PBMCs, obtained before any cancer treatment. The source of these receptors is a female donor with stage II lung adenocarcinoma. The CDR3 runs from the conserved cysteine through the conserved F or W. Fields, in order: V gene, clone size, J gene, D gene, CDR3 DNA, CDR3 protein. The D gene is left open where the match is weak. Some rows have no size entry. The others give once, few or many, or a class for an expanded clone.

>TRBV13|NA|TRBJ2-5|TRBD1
TGTGCCAGCAGCGTGACAGGGGGCGCTTGGCGGGAGACCCAGTACTTC
CASSVTGGAWRETQYF
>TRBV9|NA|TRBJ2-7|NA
TGTGCCAGCGGGGGAGGAGGGTCCGCGGACGAGCAGTACTTC
CASGGGGSADEQYF
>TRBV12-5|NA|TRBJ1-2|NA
TGTGCTAGTGGTTTATCTCGAGACACTACTAACTATGGCTACACCTTC
CASGLSRDTTNYGYTF
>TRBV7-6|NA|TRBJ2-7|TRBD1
TGTGCCAGCAGCACGTGGACAGGGGCCGGGGGGCCCTACGAGCAGTACTTC
CASSTWTGAGGPYEQYF
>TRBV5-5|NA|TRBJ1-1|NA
TGTGCCAGCAGCTACAGGGCGACAGGCCCGAACACTGAAGCTTTCTTT
CASSYRATGPNTEAFF
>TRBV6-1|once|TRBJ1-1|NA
TGTGCCAGCAGTGAAGAGGATTATATGAACACTGAAGCTTTCTTT
CASSEEDYMNTEAFF
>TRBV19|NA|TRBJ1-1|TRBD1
TGTGCCAGTAGTACCACGACAGGGTGGGAAGCTTTCTTT
CASSTTTGWEAFF
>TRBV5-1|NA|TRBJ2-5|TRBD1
TGCGCCAGCAGCCCGGGACAGACTGATCCGTACCAAGAGACCCAGTACTTC
CASSPGQTDPYQETQYF
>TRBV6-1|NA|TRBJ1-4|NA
TGTGCCAGCAGCGCCGGCAGGGTTGATGAAAAACTGTTTTTT
CASSAGRVDEKLFF
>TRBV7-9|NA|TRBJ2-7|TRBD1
TGTGCCAGCAGTCCTAGACAGGGGCAGTACTACGAGCAGTACTTC
CASSPRQGQYYEQYF
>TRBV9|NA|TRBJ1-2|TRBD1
TGTGCCAGCAACGTAGACGGGACAGGCCGATTCTATGGCTACACCTTC
CASNVDGTGRFYGYTF
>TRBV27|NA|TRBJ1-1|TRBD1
TGTGCCAGCAGTTTATATGGGACAGGGGCGCGGGGAGCTTTCTTT
CASSLYGTGARGAFF
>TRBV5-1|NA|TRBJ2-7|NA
TGCGCCAGCAGCCGGGACGGACTCACCTACGAGCAGTACTTC
CASSRDGLTYEQYF
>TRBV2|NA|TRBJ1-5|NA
TGTGCCAGCAGTGTCGGAAATAGCAATCAGCCCCAGCATTTT
CASSVGNSNQPQHF
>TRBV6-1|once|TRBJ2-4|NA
TGTGCCAGCAGTGAAACGGTTGGGCAGGGCCGGGCGGTCAAAAACATTCAGTACTTC
CASSETVGQGRAVKNIQYF
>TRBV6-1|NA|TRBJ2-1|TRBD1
TGTGCCAGCTTAGACAGGGACTACAATGAGCAGTTCTTC
CASLDRDYNEQFF
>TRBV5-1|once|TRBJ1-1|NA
TGCGCCAGCAGCTTGGGGTGGGGGAGGGACACTGAAGCTTTCTTT
CASSLGWGRDTEAFF
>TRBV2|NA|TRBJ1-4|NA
TGTGCCAGCATCCCCCGCCGGGGATCTAATGAAAAACTGTTTTTT
CASIPRRGSNEKLFF